Each of the 19 T cell receptor beta chains below was sequenced from the same sample in a study of metastatic and nonmetastatic thyroid tumors. Before thyroid surgery, none of the patients had received any treatment. MiXCR was used by TCRdb to re-call the PCR reads. The data contain under 8,500 clones, 18% of them singletons. The specimen sequenced was adjacent normal tissue. The receptors derive from a male donor with papillary thyroid cancer or a benign thyroid nodule (not recorded which). Some clones in this sample may be carry-over from other donors' samples.

CDR3 loop: CASSSRDGTGGTEAFF. CDR3 DNA: TGTGCCAGCAGTTCCCGTGACGGGACAGGGGGCACTGAAGCTTTCTTT. The genes are TRBV28 and TRBJ1-1, with 11 positions matching TRBD1. The CDR3 consists of 16 residues. V dropped 4 bases and J dropped 4; count of bases not matched to a gene: 8. The germline CDR1 and CDR2 sequences are MDHEN and SYDVKM.

The chain carries TRBV6-1 and TRBJ1-2, with D hard to call. The V end was cut by 1 base, the J end by 4 bases, with 10 bases between. The CDR3 sequence is 14 residues long. Germline-derived CDR1 and CDR2 are MNHNS and SASEGT. The CDR3 spells CASSEVMGSYGYTF. The CDR3 DNA follows: TGTGCCAGCAGTGAAGTAATGGGCTCCTATGGCTACACCTTC.

Notes on this clone: At one boundary the junction diverges from the germline segment, which might be a read error. This chain joins TRBV19 and TRBJ2-3, with D possibly being TRBD1 (5 bases). Germline values: CDR1 LNHDA, CDR2 SQIVND (reference sequence). The CDR3 covers 13 residues. In DNA, the CDR3 is TGTGCCAGTAGTATGGTTAGCACAGGTACGCAGTATTTT. It is translated as CASSMVSTGTQYF.

The rearrangement uses TRBV27 and TRBJ2-7, with D unclear. The ends were cut back, 5 bases at V and 7 bases at J, with 15 bases in the middle. This CDR3 region has 13 residues. Germline CDR1 reads MNHEY; CDR2 reads SMNVEV (reference sequence). Here the CDR3 reads CASSPSRRYEQYF. As DNA, the CDR3 is TGTGCCAGCAGTCCCTCAAGGCGCTATGAGCAGTACTTC.

This clone has just a few counts. Its ends do not fully match the called genes, so a read error is possible. The chain links TRBV28 to TRBJ2-7, with D perhaps matching TRBD1 (6 bases). CDR1 is MDHEN and CDR2 is SYDVKM in the germline V gene. CDR3 size: 15 residues. The CDR3 here is CASSSPGAEAYGQYF. The CDR3 DNA is TGTGCCAGCAGTTCCCCAGGGGCCGAAGCATACGGGCAGTACTTC.

V gene TRBV29-1 combines with J gene TRBJ2-1; 10 positions match TRBD2. Germline V gene lookup returns CDR1 SQVTM and CDR2 ANQGSEA. Unmatched junction bases numbered 9, after V lost 7 bases and J lost 9 bases. The CDR3 is made up of 13 amino acids. The CDR3 protein is CSARAGGPTEQFF. CDR3 in DNA: TGCAGCGCCAGAGCGGGAGGGCCGACTGAGCAGTTCTTC.

The table lists this clone with a few counts. The V call is TRBV27, the J call TRBJ2-7, with 11 bases lining up with TRBD1. Germline V gives CDR1 MNHEY, CDR2 SMNVEV (reference sequence). Trimming at V came to 5 bases and at J to 2 bases, leaving 5 bases not matched to a gene. The CDR3 spans 15 residues. The CDR3 loop reads CASSLSGQGAYEQYF. Here the CDR3 DNA reads TGTGCCAGCAGTCTTTCGGGACAGGGGGCCTACGAGCAGTACTTC.

As for this clone: The germline gene is not matched at one end of the junction; a read error may be the cause. V is TRBV7-8 and J is TRBJ2-3; D is perhaps TRBD1 (5 bases). The CDR3 is 15 amino acids. Germline values: CDR1 SGHVS, CDR2 FQNEAQ. The CDR3 DNA reads as TGTGCCAACAGCTTTAGTCTGGGTGAGACAGATACGCGGTATTTT. Translation gives CANSFSLGETDTRYF.

This clone was observed a handful of times. The chain is built from TRBV15 and TRBJ1-2; D unresolved. V was cut by 0 bases and J by 5 bases, with 4 bases left in between. Germline assignment: CDR1 LNHNV and CDR2 YYDKDF (reference sequence). This CDR3 comprises 12 residues. CDR3 coding DNA: TGTGCCACCAGCAGAGAGAATTATGGCTACACCTTC. Translated: CATSRENYGYTF.

This clone was counted ten times or more. V gene TRBV6-1 combines with J gene TRBJ2-5; TRBD2 aligns across 15 bases. There are 15 residues in the CDR3. The V gene end was trimmed by 4 bases and the J gene end by 4 bases; junction bases not matched to a gene: 1. Germline lookup yields CDR1 MNHNS and CDR2 SASEGT. Written as DNA, the CDR3 is TGTGCCAGCAGTGGGACTAGCGGGGGGGCAGAGACCCAGTACTTC. The encoded protein is CASSGTSGGAETQYF.

The gene calls are TRBV10-3 and TRBJ1-1, with D unresolved. With 3 bases removed from V and 0 bases from J, the gap between germline ends came to 8 bases. The CDR3 is 14 residues long. Germline V gives CDR1 ENHRY, CDR2 SYGVKD. The CDR3 nucleotides are TGTGCCATCAGTGATTGGCAGGTGAACACTGAAGCTTTCTTT. It codes for CAISDWQVNTEAFF.

This chain connects TRBV19 to TRBJ2-7; 9 bases are a match to TRBD1. This CDR3 is 16 amino acids long. The trim removed 5 bases at V and 4 bases at J, leaving 12 bases unmatched. Germline lookup yields CDR1 LNHDA and CDR2 SQIVND (reference sequence). The CDR3 loop reads CASSRQGQGAGYEQYF. For the CDR3, the DNA is TGTGCCAGTAGTCGTCAGGGACAGGGCGCCGGGTACGAGCAGTACTTC. The whole variable domain, remainder taken from reference TRBV19 and TRBJ2-7, is DGGITQSPKYLFRKEGQNVTLSCEQNLNHDAMYWYRQDPGQGLRLIYYSQIVNDFQKGDIAEGYSVSREKKESFPLTVTSAQKNPTAFYLCASSRQGQGAGYEQYFGPGTRLTVT.

The rearrangement links TRBV5-1 to TRBJ1-6, with TRBD1 matching over 10 bases. The CDR3 is made up of 14 amino acids. After removal of 5 bases from V and 7 bases from J, the junction contained 3 bases not matched to a gene. Germline CDR1 reads SGHRS; CDR2 reads YFSETQ. CDR3 in amino acids: CASSRDRGNSPLHF. CDR3 DNA: TGCGCCAGCAGTCGGGACAGGGGAAATTCACCCCTCCACTTT.

The table lists this clone with many counts. The chain links TRBV7-9 to TRBJ2-3; D gene ambiguous. CDR3 length: 14 residues. The germline gives CDR1 SEHNR, CDR2 FQNEAQ (reference sequence). V lost 8 bases, J lost 1 base, and 13 bases lay in between. The CDR3 spells CASGSFVGTDTQYF. The CDR3 bases are TGTGCCAGCGGGTCCTTTGTCGGCACAGATACGCAGTATTTT.

This clone showed up just a few times. The chain is built from TRBV19 and TRBJ2-2; a possible D gene is TRBD1 (6 bases). Germline V gene lookup returns CDR1 LNHDA and CDR2 SQIVND (reference sequence). V was pared by 5 bases and J by 4 bases, with 11 bases between. This CDR3 has 14 residues. CDR3 amino acids: CASSPWTATGELFF. As DNA, the CDR3 is TGTGCCAGTAGTCCTTGGACAGCCACCGGGGAGCTGTTTTTT.

By share, this clone counts as medium-sized. V is TRBV12-3 or TRBV12-4 and J is TRBJ2-1; 7 nucleotides line up with TRBD2. The CDR3 has 15 residues. The junction had 15 bases not matched to a gene; V was cut back by 5 bases and J by 11 bases. CDR3 loop: CASSELRLAAPQQFF. DNA for the CDR3: TGTGCCAGCAGTGAACTACGGCTAGCGGCACCACAGCAGTTCTTC.

On this clone itself: The junction does not match germline at one end; this may be a read error. The chain carries TRBV6-4 and TRBJ2-3; D unclear. The CDR3 is made up of 13 amino acids. Germline V CDR1 and CDR2: MRHNA, SNTAGT. Here the CDR3 DNA reads TGTGCCAACAGACCGCACAGCACAGATACGCAGTACTTT. Its protein product is CANRPHSTDTQYF.

This clone was observed many times. This chain connects TRBV5-1 to TRBJ2-5; no clear D gene. Germline loops: CDR1 SGHRS, CDR2 YFSETQ. Trimming shortened V by 5 bases and J by 5 bases, and 7 bases separated the two germline ends. This CDR3 region has 11 residues. The CDR3 bases are TGCGCCAGCAGGTACAGCGAGACCCAGTACTTC. Its translation is CASRYSETQYF. Using reference TRBV5-1 and TRBJ2-5 for the parts outside the CDR3, the full variable domain is KAGVTQTPRYLIKTRGQQVTLSCSPISGHRSVSWYQQTPGQGLQFLFEYFSETQRNKGNFPGRFSGRQFSNSRSEMNVSTLELGDSALYLCASRYSETQYFGPGTRLLVL.

This clone was seen only once. One end of the junction does not line up with germline, which may come from a read error. The chain is built from TRBV20-1 and TRBJ1-1, with D hard to call. The CDR3 has 18 amino acids. From germline, CDR1 is DFQATT and CDR2 SNEGSKA (reference sequence). As DNA, the CDR3 is TGCAGTGCTAGAGGGCCCTCCCTGTACAGTCCCATGAAGACTGAAGCTTTCTTT. Its translation: CSARGPSLYSPMKTEAFF.